The text below deals with one TCR beta chain. The antigen is unknown. Method: immunoSEQ multiplex PCR; TCRdb's copy keeps in-frame clones and lacks some. The sample includes about 14,000 clones, about nine tenths of them seen just once. Germline CDR1 is SGHTA and CDR2 is FQGNSA. Trimming removed 1 base at V and 3 bases at J, with 7 bases between. The CDR3 has 14 residues. The sample belongs to a study of T cell clonotyping in hematopoietic cell transplantation. Study-level results: Broader posttransplant TCR repertoire diversity was predicted by graft donor and pretransplant recipient Inverse Simpson Index values. Cells were unsorted, so CD4 and CD8 contributions were not separated.

The rearrangement uses TRBV7-2 and TRBJ1-5; D is uncertain. Sample: PBMCs, taken 100 days after allogeneic stem cell transplant. The TCR sequence derives from a male patient in his fifties who had an allogeneic stem cell transplant from an unrelated donor, so T cells may come from the graft donor. Some clones in this sample may be carry-over from other donors' samples. The CDR3 DNA follows: TGTGCCAGCAGCTTAGTGGGAAACAATCAGCCCCAGCATTTT. It yields the protein CASSLVGNNQPQHF.